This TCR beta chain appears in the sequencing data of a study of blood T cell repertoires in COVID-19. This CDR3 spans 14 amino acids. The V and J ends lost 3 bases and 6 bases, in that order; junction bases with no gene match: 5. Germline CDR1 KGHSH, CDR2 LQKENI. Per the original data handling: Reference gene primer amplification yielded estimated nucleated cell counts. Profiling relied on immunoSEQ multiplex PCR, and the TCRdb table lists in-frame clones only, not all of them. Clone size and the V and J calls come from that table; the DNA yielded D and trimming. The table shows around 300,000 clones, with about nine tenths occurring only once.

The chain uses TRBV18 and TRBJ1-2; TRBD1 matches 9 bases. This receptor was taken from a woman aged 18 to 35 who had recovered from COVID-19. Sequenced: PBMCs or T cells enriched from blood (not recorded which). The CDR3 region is CASSPRDREDGYTF. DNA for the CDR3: TGTGCCAGCTCACCTCGGGACAGGGAGGATGGCTACACCTTC.